This paragraph covers one T cell receptor (beta chain) sequence. The germline V gene has CDR1 SGHTA and CDR2 FQGNSA. The V segment lost 5 bases and the J segment 9 bases; nucleotides outside the gene matches: 9. The CDR3 is made up of 15 amino acids. The sample belongs to a study of blood T cell repertoires in COVID-19. Study context: The cDNA or gDNA used as material had been derived from T cells, B-cell-depleted T cells, or PBMCs.

Generated by immunoSEQ multiplex PCR, the TCRdb table keeps only in-frame clones and is missing some. The sample has 150,000 to 200,000 clones, 82% seen once. The receptor was derived from a woman in her sixties with acute COVID-19. Sequencing was done on a sample of PBMCs or T cells enriched from blood (not recorded which). V gene TRBV7-2 combines with J gene TRBJ2-4; 11 nucleotides align to TRBD1. The CDR3 reads CASSLYRDRGGIQYF. The CDR3 DNA reads as TGTGCCAGCAGCCTCTACCGGGACAGGGGGGGCATTCAGTACTTC.